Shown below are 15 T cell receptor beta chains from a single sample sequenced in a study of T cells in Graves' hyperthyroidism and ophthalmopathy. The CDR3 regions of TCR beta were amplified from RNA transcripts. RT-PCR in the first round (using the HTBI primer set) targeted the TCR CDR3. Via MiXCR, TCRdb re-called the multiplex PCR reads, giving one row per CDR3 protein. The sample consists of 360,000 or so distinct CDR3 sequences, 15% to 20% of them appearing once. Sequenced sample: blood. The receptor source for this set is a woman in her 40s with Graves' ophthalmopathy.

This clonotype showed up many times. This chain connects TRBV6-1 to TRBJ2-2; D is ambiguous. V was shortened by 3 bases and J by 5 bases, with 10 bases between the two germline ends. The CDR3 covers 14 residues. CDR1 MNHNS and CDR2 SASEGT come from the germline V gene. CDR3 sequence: CASSDLWGTGELFF. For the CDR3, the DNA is TGTGCCAGCAGTGATCTATGGGGAACCGGGGAGCTGTTTTTT.

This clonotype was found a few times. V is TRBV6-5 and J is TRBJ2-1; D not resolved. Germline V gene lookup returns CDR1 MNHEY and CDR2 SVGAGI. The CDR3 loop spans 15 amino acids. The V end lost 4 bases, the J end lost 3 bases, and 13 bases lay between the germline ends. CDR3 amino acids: CASSSPLGHYNEQFF. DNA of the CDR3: TGTGCCAGCAGTTCGCCGTTGGGCCACTACAATGAGCAGTTCTTC.

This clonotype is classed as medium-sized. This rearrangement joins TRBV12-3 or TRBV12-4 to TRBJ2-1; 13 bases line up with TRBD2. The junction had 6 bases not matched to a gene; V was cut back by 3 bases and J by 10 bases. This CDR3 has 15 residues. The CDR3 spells CASSLQGLAGQEQFF. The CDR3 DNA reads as TGTGCCAGCAGTTTGCAGGGACTAGCGGGACAAGAGCAGTTCTTC.

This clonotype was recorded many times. In DNA form, the CDR3 reads TGTGCCAGCAGTTACACGGACAGACCTTACGAGCAGTACTTC. Residues: CASSYTDRPYEQYF. The chain carries TRBV6-5 and TRBJ2-7; tentatively, D is TRBD1 (6 bases). CDR1 is MNHEY, CDR2 SVGAGI, per germline. This CDR3 has 14 amino acids. V was shortened by 2 bases and J by 4 bases, with 12 bases between the two germline ends.

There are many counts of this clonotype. The CDR3 is CASSYSNLGGLGTEAFF. The CDR3 bases are TGTGCCAGCAGTTACTCGAATCTTGGGGGCCTGGGCACTGAAGCTTTCTTT. The chain links TRBV6-5 to TRBJ1-1; perhaps TRBD1 as D (6 bases). Germline CDR1 reads MNHEY; CDR2 reads SVGAGI. The CDR3 runs to 17 residues. V was trimmed by 0 bases and J by 4 bases, leaving 18 bases between them.

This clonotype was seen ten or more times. The CDR3 sequence: CASREMGQISSYEQYF. The CDR3 bases are TGTGCCAGCAGGGAAATGGGACAGATTAGTTCCTACGAGCAGTACTTC. The V call is TRBV6-1, the J call TRBJ2-7, with TRBD1 matching 7 bases. Germline V gives CDR1 MNHNS, CDR2 SASEGT. V dropped 6 bases and J dropped 1; count of bases not matched to a gene: 12. The CDR3 sequence is 16 residues long.

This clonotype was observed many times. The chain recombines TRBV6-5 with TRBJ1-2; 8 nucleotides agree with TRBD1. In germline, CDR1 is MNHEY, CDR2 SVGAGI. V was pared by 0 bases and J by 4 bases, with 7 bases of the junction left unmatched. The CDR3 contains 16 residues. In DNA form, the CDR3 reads TGTGCCAGCAGTTACTCGATGGCAGGGGGCGGCTATGGCTACACCTTC. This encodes CASSYSMAGGGYGYTF.

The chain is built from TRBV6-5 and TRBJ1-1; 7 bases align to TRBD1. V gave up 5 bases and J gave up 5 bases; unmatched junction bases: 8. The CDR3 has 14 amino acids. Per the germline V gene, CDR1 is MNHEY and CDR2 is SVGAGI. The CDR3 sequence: CASSTTGARTEAFF. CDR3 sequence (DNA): TGTGCCAGCAGTACTACAGGGGCGAGGACTGAAGCTTTCTTT.

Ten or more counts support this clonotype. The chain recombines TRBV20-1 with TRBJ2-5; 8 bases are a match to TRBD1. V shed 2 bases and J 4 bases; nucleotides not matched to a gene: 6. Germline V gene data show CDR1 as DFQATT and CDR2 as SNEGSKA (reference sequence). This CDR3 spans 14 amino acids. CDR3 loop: CSARWAGGLETQYF. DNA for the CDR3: TGCAGTGCTAGATGGGCAGGGGGCCTAGAGACCCAGTACTTC.

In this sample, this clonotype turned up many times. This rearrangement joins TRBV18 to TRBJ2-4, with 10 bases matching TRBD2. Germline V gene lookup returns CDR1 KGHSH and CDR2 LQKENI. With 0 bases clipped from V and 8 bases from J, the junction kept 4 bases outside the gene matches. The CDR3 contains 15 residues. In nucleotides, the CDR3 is TGTGCCAGCTCACCACCGAGCGGGAGGGGAGACATTCAGTACTTC. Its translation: CASSPPSGRGDIQYF.

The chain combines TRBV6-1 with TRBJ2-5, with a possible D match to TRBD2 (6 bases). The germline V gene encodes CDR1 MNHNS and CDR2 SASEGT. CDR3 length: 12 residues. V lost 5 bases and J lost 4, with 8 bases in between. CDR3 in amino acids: CASSPGLETQYF. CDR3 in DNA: TGTGCCAGCAGTCCGGGACTAGAGACCCAGTACTTC.

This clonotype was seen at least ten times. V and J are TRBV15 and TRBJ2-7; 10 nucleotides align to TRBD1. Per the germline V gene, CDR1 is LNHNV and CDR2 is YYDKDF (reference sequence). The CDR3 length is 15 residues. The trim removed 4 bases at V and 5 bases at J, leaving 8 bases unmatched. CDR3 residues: CATSIQGQGEDEQYF. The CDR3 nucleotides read TGTGCCACCAGCATTCAAGGACAGGGGGAGGACGAGCAGTACTTC.

CDR3 nucleotide sequence: TGTGCCAGCAGCTTTGACGCCTCTTACAATGAGCAGTTCTTC. Translating it yields CASSFDASYNEQFF. This chain uses TRBV11-2 with TRBJ2-1; no reliable D call. CDR3 length: 14 residues. In germline, CDR1 is SGHAT, CDR2 FQNNGV. Trimming stripped 3 bases from V and 4 bases from J, with 10 bases between.

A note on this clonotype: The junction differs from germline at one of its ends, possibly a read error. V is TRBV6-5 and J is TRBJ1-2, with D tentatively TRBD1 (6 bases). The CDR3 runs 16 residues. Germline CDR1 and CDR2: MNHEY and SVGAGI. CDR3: CASSYSLPLGGGGYAF. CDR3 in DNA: TGTGCCAGCAGTTACTCATTACCCCTCGGGGGTGGGGGCTACGCCTTC.

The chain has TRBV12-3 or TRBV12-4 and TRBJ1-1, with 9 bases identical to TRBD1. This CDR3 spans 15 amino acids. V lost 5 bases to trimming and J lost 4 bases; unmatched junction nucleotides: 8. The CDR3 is CASSVPGQGSTEAFF. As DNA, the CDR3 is TGTGCCAGCAGTGTCCCGGGACAGGGATCCACTGAAGCTTTCTTT.